This TCR beta chain appears in the sequencing data of a study of tumor and adjacent non-tumor tissue in lung cancer. Study-level points and caveats: Tumor repertoires had a smaller top 100 clone share than normal lung. Shorter survival was associated with higher TCR diversity in tumors. Tumor tissue had significantly higher TCR diversity than normal lung.

A modified ARM-PCR protocol with three rounds of nested PCR amplified TCRbeta. MiXCR, run by TCRdb on the multiplex PCR reads, gives a single entry per CDR3 protein. This table holds under 250,000 distinct CDR3 sequences, 71% found once. This sample's RNA came from whole unsorted tissue. Chemotherapy-naive patients with new lung cancer underwent thoracic surgery in China, August–late 2014. CDR1 and CDR2 (germline): SGHNT, YYREEE (reference sequence). The CDR3 extends over 18 amino acids. As to this clonotype: The antigen remains unidentified. One end of the junction varies from germline; a read error may be responsible.

Source material: lung tumor tissue. The chain uses TRBV5-4 and TRBJ2-2; D ambiguous. The receptor was isolated from a man aged 55-75 years with non-small cell lung cancer. CDR3 protein: CASNLDGRRQTNTGELFF. The DNA for the CDR3 is TGTGCCAGCAACTTGGATGGTCGGCGGCAAACGAACACCGGGGAGCTGTTTTTT.